The clone carrying this TCR beta chain was observed a handful of times. Its specificity is not known. This record comes from a study of beta chain features in type 1 diabetes. Study observations and caveats: People with Type 1 diabetes carried modestly yet significantly shorter TCRB CDR3s in all four CD4+ subsets.

Germline loops: CDR1 MDHEN, CDR2 SYDVKM. The V gene end was trimmed by 4 bases and the J gene end by 2 bases; junction bases not matched to a gene: 1. The CDR3 totals 13 residues. What was sequenced were expressed TCRB transcripts, since all of the isolated RNA had been reverse transcribed. Assay: immunoSEQ multiplex PCR; the TCRdb copy retains only in-frame clones and omits some. The table lists 860,000 or so clones, about a sixth of them singletons. The material sequenced was naive CD4+ T cells from blood. This TCR was recovered from a woman under 30 in good health. The chain recombines TRBV28 with TRBJ2-7; 8 bases are shared with TRBD1. CDR3 bases: TGTGCCAGCAGTTGGGACAGGACCTACGAGCAGTACTTC. This sequence encodes CASSWDRTYEQYF.